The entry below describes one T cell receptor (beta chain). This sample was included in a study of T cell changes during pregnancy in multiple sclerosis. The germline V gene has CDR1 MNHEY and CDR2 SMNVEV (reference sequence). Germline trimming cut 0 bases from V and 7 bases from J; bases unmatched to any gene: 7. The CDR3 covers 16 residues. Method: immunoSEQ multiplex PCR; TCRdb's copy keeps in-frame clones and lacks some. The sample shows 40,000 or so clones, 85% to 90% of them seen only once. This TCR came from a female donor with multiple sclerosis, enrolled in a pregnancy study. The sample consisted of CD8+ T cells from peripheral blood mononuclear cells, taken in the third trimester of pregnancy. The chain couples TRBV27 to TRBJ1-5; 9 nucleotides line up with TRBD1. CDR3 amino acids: CASSLSPGTGHQPQHF. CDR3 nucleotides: TGTGCCAGCAGTTTATCGCCGGGGACAGGGCACCAGCCCCAGCATTTT.